The following is a T cell receptor beta chain sequence with its context. Antigen specificity is unknown. The source of the sample is a study of shared clonotypes between healthy human individuals. The table came from immunoSEQ multiplex PCR; TCRdb's copy has only in-frame clones and leaves some out. Of 1.4 million to 1.5 million clones listed, roughly 96% are singletons. Study-wide results and limits: Clonotype sharing among the donors was expected to vary with sequencing depth.

V lost 2 bases, J lost 6 bases, and 7 bases stayed unmatched. Germline CDR1 reads SGHAT; CDR2 reads FQNNGV. The CDR3 sequence is 14 residues long. Source material: naive CD4+ T cells sorted from blood. The subset here: CD45RA+ positively selected. The source is a man aged 25-45 years in good health. This sequence joins TRBV11-2 and TRBJ2-7; TRBD1 aligns across 7 bases. The CDR3 protein is CASSLNRGGAEQYF. The CDR3 region has the DNA TGTGCCAGCAGCTTAAACAGGGGTGGCGCCGAGCAGTACTTC. The full variable domain, completed using reference TRBV11-2 and TRBJ2-7, is EAGVAQSPRYKIIEKRQSVAFWCNPISGHATLYWYQQILGQGPKLLIQFQNNGVVDDSQLPKDRFSAERLKGVDSTLKIQPAKLEDSAVYLCASSLNRGGAEQYFGPGTRLTVT.